A selection of T cell receptor beta chains follows, all from one sample in a study of shared clonotypes between healthy human individuals. Only in-frame clones appear in the TCRdb table, and some are missing; sequencing was by immunoSEQ multiplex PCR. The sample has around 1,900,000 clones; about 94% are singletons. What was sequenced was naive CD8+ T cells from PBMCs. These receptor sequences come from a man between 18 and 35 years old in good health. Some clones in this sample may be carry-over from other donors' samples. Each CDR3 is given with its conserved first and last residue. Each record gives: D gene, J gene, clone size, V gene, CDR3 protein, CDR3 DNA. D genes are given only for firm matches. Size tells how often a clone was seen (once, few, many) or the class of an expanded clone, and some rows leave it out.

D: TRBD2
J: TRBJ2-7
size: NA
V: TRBV6-1
CDR3: CASSTRGAGVDEQYF
DNA: TGTGCCAGCAGTACCCGAGGAGCGGGAGTGGACGAGCAGTACTTC

D: TRBD1
J: TRBJ1-2
size: NA
V: TRBV2
CDR3: CASSEGQTFYGYTF
DNA: TGTGCCAGCAGTGAGGGACAGACGTTTTATGGCTACACCTTC

D: NA
J: TRBJ1-5
size: NA
V: TRBV11-2
CDR3: CASRPGTAPF
DNA: TGTGCCAGCAGGCCAGGTACAGCCCCTTTT

D: NA
J: TRBJ2-7
size: NA
V: TRBV28
CDR3: CASSGPRLGYEQYF
DNA: TGTGCCAGCAGTGGGCCCAGGCTCGGTTACGAGCAGTACTTC

D: NA
J: TRBJ2-2
size: NA
V: TRBV12-5
CDR3: CASGLATRDSWAGELFF
DNA: TGTGCTAGTGGTTTGGCTACCCGGGACTCCTGGGCCGGGGAGCTGTTTTTT

D: TRBD2
J: TRBJ2-7
size: NA
V: TRBV28
CDR3: CASSFVLAGAYEQYF
DNA: TGTGCCAGCAGTTTTGTCCTAGCGGGAGCCTACGAGCAGTACTTC

D: NA
J: TRBJ1-1
size: NA
V: TRBV6-4
CDR3: CASSSGTAEAFF
DNA: TGTGCCAGCTCCTCGGGGACGGCTGAAGCTTTCTTT

D: TRBD1
J: TRBJ1-1
size: NA
V: TRBV7-8
CDR3: CASSPSGDSVEAFF
DNA: TGTGCCAGCAGCCCATCCGGGGACAGTGTTGAAGCTTTCTTT

D: NA
J: TRBJ2-7
size: NA
V: TRBV9
CDR3: CASSPSGAYEQYF
DNA: TGTGCCAGCAGCCCCTCGGGGGCCTACGAGCAGTACTTC

D: TRBD2
J: TRBJ2-3
size: NA
V: TRBV27
CDR3: CASSLLAGDSTDTQYF
DNA: TGTGCCAGCAGTTTACTAGCGGGAGATAGCACAGATACGCAGTATTTT

D: NA
J: TRBJ2-1
size: NA
V: TRBV29-1
CDR3: CSVDRPGYNEQFF
DNA: TGCAGCGTCGACAGGCCAGGTTACAATGAGCAGTTCTTC

D: NA
J: TRBJ2-7
size: NA
V: TRBV11-2
CDR3: CASSLGASGITYEQYF
DNA: TGTGCCAGCAGCTTAGGGGCCTCCGGGATAACCTACGAGCAGTACTTC

D: TRBD1
J: TRBJ2-1
size: NA
V: TRBV13
CDR3: CASSLEGQGPTYNEQFF
DNA: TGTGCCAGCAGCTTAGAGGGACAGGGGCCGACCTACAATGAGCAGTTCTTC

D: NA
J: TRBJ2-7
size: NA
V: TRBV19
CDR3: CASSPGASYEQYF
DNA: TGTGCCAGTAGTCCAGGGGCCTCCTACGAGCAGTACTTC

D: NA
J: TRBJ1-3
size: NA
V: TRBV6-6
CDR3: CASISAGNTIYF
DNA: TGTGCCAGCATATCCGCGGGAAACACCATATATTTT

D: NA
J: TRBJ2-2
size: NA
V: TRBV5-5
CDR3: CASSLGQNTGELFF
DNA: TGTGCCAGCAGCTTGGGGCAAAACACCGGGGAGCTGTTTTTT

D: NA
J: TRBJ1-2
size: NA
V: TRBV14
CDR3: CASSPIPSSPPYGYTF
DNA: TGTGCCAGCAGCCCCATCCCAAGTAGCCCGCCCTATGGCTACACCTTC

D: NA
J: TRBJ2-7
size: NA
V: TRBV11-2
CDR3: CASSPGLPEPYEQYF
DNA: TGTGCCAGCAGCCCGGGACTCCCGGAGCCCTACGAGCAGTACTTC

D: NA
J: TRBJ2-6
size: NA
V: TRBV9
CDR3: CASSGGTSGANVLTF
DNA: TGTGCCAGCAGCGGCGGAACCTCTGGGGCCAACGTCCTGACTTTC

D: NA
J: TRBJ1-5
size: NA
V: TRBV9
CDR3: CASSVAGFSHKQPQHF
DNA: TGTGCCAGCAGCGTAGCGGGTTTCTCCCATAAGCAGCCCCAGCATTTT

D: NA
J: TRBJ2-7
size: NA
V: TRBV5-1
CDR3: CASSEGGKSYEQYF
DNA: TGCGCCAGCAGCGAGGGCGGGAAAAGCTACGAGCAGTACTTC

D: NA
J: TRBJ2-2
size: NA
V: TRBV25-1
CDR3: CASSELSVNTGELFF
DNA: TGTGCCAGCAGTGAATTGTCAGTTAACACCGGGGAGCTGTTTTTT

D: NA
J: TRBJ2-1
size: NA
V: TRBV7-6
CDR3: CASSYGAFGNEQFF
DNA: TGTGCCAGCAGCTACGGGGCTTTTGGTAATGAGCAGTTCTTC

D: NA
J: TRBJ2-1
size: once
V: TRBV2
CDR3: CASTPDRSEQFF
DNA: TGTGCCAGCACCCCCGACAGAAGCGAGCAGTTCTTC

D: NA
J: TRBJ2-4
size: NA
V: TRBV6-1
CDR3: CASSEEGWGTKNIQYF
DNA: TGTGCCAGCAGTGAGGAGGGATGGGGGACCAAAAACATTCAGTACTTC

D: NA
J: TRBJ2-7
size: NA
V: TRBV6-5
CDR3: CASSYGAGRTYEQYF
DNA: TGTGCCAGCAGTTACGGGGCGGGACGGACCTACGAGCAGTACTTC

D: NA
J: TRBJ2-1
size: NA
V: TRBV6-1
CDR3: CASRDLSGSYNEQFF
DNA: TGTGCCAGCAGGGACTTGAGCGGCTCCTACAATGAGCAGTTCTTC

D: NA
J: TRBJ1-3
size: NA
V: TRBV4-3
CDR3: CASSPVTGPSSGNTIYF
DNA: TGCGCCAGCAGCCCCGTAACTGGCCCGAGCTCTGGAAACACCATATATTTT

D: TRBD1
J: TRBJ2-3
size: NA
V: TRBV5-1
CDR3: CASSLDRGWSDSSTDTQYF
DNA: TGCGCCAGCAGCTTGGACAGGGGGTGGAGTGACAGCAGCACAGATACGCAGTATTTT

D: NA
J: TRBJ1-1
size: NA
V: TRBV19
CDR3: CATRDALNTEAFF
DNA: TGTGCCACTAGGGATGCCCTGAACACTGAAGCTTTCTTT

D: NA
J: TRBJ2-7
size: NA
V: TRBV27
CDR3: CASSWGQRESYEQYF
DNA: TGTGCCAGCAGTTGGGGACAGCGGGAGTCCTACGAGCAGTACTTC

D: NA
J: TRBJ1-4
size: NA
V: TRBV7-9
CDR3: CASSLPTWGRDEKLFF
DNA: TGTGCCAGCAGCTTACCCACCTGGGGCCGGGATGAAAAACTGTTTTTT

D: TRBD2
J: TRBJ2-7
size: once
V: TRBV13
CDR3: CASSLGLAEVSYEQYF
DNA: TGTGCCAGCAGCTTGGGACTAGCGGAAGTATCCTACGAGCAGTACTTC

D: NA
J: TRBJ1-1
size: NA
V: TRBV9
CDR3: CASRQGSSGSTEAFF
DNA: TGTGCCAGCCGACAAGGGTCTTCAGGGAGCACTGAAGCTTTCTTT

D: NA
J: TRBJ1-2
size: NA
V: TRBV4-1
CDR3: CASSHRGDGYTF
DNA: TGCGCCAGCAGCCACAGGGGAGATGGCTACACCTTC

D: TRBD1
J: TRBJ2-3
size: NA
V: TRBV28
CDR3: CASSLWAGGTDTQYF
DNA: TGTGCCAGCAGTTTATGGGCAGGGGGTACAGATACGCAGTATTTT

D: NA
J: TRBJ2-1
size: NA
V: TRBV10-3
CDR3: CAISESTVTDPWNEQFF
DNA: TGTGCCATCAGTGAGTCCACAGTAACAGACCCTTGGAATGAGCAGTTCTTC

D: TRBD2
J: TRBJ2-7
size: NA
V: TRBV5-6
CDR3: CASSLAASGWSSYEQYF
DNA: TGTGCCAGCAGCTTGGCGGCTAGCGGGTGGTCCTCCTACGAGCAGTACTTC

D: NA
J: TRBJ1-1
size: NA
V: TRBV7-6
CDR3: CASSLGRGITEAFF
DNA: TGTGCCAGCAGCTTAGGTAGGGGTATCACTGAAGCTTTCTTT

D: NA
J: TRBJ2-1
size: NA
V: TRBV4-3
CDR3: CASSQDGLLGNEQFF
DNA: TGCGCCAGCAGCCAAGACGGCTTGCTGGGGAATGAGCAGTTCTTC

D: NA
J: TRBJ1-4
size: NA
V: TRBV4-3
CDR3: CASSQNLRDSNEKLFF
DNA: TGCGCCAGCAGCCAGAACCTCCGGGATTCTAATGAAAAACTGTTTTTT